These 21 T cell receptor beta chains were sequenced from one sample in a study of CD8+CD57+ T cells in acquired aplastic anemia. Genomic DNA, serving as template, underwent TCR beta VDJ and CDR3 profiling. One entry per CDR3 protein, called by TCRdb with MiXCR from the reads. The data contain about 210,000 distinct CDR3 sequences, about 59% of them seen just once; the ten biggest clones take up about 31%. Specimen: sorted CD4+, CD8+, or CD8+CD57+ T cells (not recorded which) from PBMCs. These receptors originate from a human donor in good health.

The chain recombines TRBV15 with TRBJ1-1; TRBD1 matches 7 bases. CDR1 is LNHNV and CDR2 is YYDKDF in the germline V gene (reference sequence). The length of the CDR3 is 17 residues. Germline trimming cut 4 bases from V and 4 bases from J; bases unmatched to any gene: 15. CDR3 DNA: TGTGCCACCAGCATCATCGACAGGGCCCCCGGAGGCACTGAAGCTTTCTTT. The encoded protein is CATSIIDRAPGGTEAFF.

V and J are TRBV9 and TRBJ2-7; tentatively, D is TRBD2 (5 bases). This CDR3 region has 13 residues. Germline CDR1 SGDLS, CDR2 YYNGEE. Trimming stripped 3 bases from V and 0 bases from J, with 7 bases between. CDR3 coding DNA: TGTGCCAGCAGCGCGGGATTCTCCTACGAGCAGTACTTC. Protein: CASSAGFSYEQYF.

This sequence joins TRBV5-1 and TRBJ2-3; 7 bases line up with TRBD1. The length of the CDR3 is 15 residues. The ends lost 4 bases at V and 2 bases at J; junction bases unmatched: 7. Per germline, CDR1 SGHRS and CDR2 YFSETQ. The CDR3 bases are TGCGCCAGCAGCGACCTAGACAGGGCCACAGATACGCAGTATTTT. Amino acid sequence: CASSDLDRATDTQYF.

This chain links TRBV7-2 with TRBJ2-5; 7 nucleotides line up with TRBD1. The CDR3 is 13 residues long. Trimming took 5 bases from V and 5 from J; bases not matched to a gene: 5. Per germline, CDR1 SGHTA and CDR2 FQGNSA. The CDR3 nucleotides read TGTGCCAGCAGCACAACAGGGGTCGAGACCCAGTACTTC. Translating it yields CASSTTGVETQYF.

This clonotype was counted a few times. The V and J genes are TRBV12-3 or TRBV12-4 and TRBJ1-2; 9 nucleotides agree with TRBD1. This CDR3 spans 14 amino acids. The V gene end was trimmed by 4 bases and the J gene end by 4 bases; junction bases not matched to a gene: 4. CDR3 bases: TGTGCCAGCAGTTACGGGGGACAGGGCTATGGCTACACCTTC. Translation: CASSYGGQGYGYTF.

V and J are TRBV6-5 and TRBJ2-1; D is unresolved. The CDR3 length is 13 residues. CDR1 is MNHEY, CDR2 SVGAGI, per germline. V was trimmed by 4 bases and J by 6 bases, leaving 10 bases between them. The CDR3 sequence is CASSLGPPNEQFF. CDR3 bases: TGTGCCAGCAGTTTAGGACCCCCCAATGAGCAGTTCTTC.

In its sample, this clonotype was seen a few times. This chain joins TRBV15 and TRBJ1-2, with D possibly being TRBD1 (5 bases). CDR1 and CDR2 from the germline V gene are LNHNV and YYDKDF (reference sequence). CDR3 length: 13 residues. Trimming pared 0 bases from V and 7 bases from J, leaving 9 bases between. The CDR3 nucleotides are TGTGCCACCAGCAGAGACAGGGACCCTGGCTACACCTTC. Protein: CATSRDRDPGYTF.

This clonotype came up many times. The chain links TRBV6-6 to TRBJ2-2; D is unclear. This CDR3 contains 12 residues. V was clipped by 5 bases and J by 6 bases, with 7 bases between them. The germline V gene encodes CDR1 MNHNY and CDR2 SVGAGI (reference sequence). The CDR3 sequence: CASSGPSGELFF. The DNA for the CDR3 is TGTGCCAGCAGTGGACCGTCCGGGGAGCTGTTTTTT.

This clonotype is labeled medium-sized (0.01 to 0.1%). V usage is TRBV15 and J usage is TRBJ1-1; 10 nucleotides agree with TRBD1. V dropped 8 bases and J dropped 5; count of bases not matched to a gene: 14. Germline CDR1 LNHNV, CDR2 YYDKDF (reference sequence). This CDR3 contains 16 residues. The CDR3 sequence is CATGSTRTGGRTEAFF. The CDR3 region has the DNA TGTGCCACCGGATCCACGCGGACAGGGGGGCGAACTGAAGCTTTCTTT.

This clonotype was seen more than once but under ten times. The V and J genes are TRBV20-1 and TRBJ2-5; TRBD2 matches at 7 bases. The CDR3 contains 14 residues. Germline V lookup: CDR1 DFQATT, CDR2 SNEGSKA (reference sequence). The V gene end was trimmed by 5 bases and the J gene end by 5 bases; junction bases not matched to a gene: 11. CDR3 protein: CSAEGLFPLETQYF. For the CDR3, the DNA is TGCAGTGCTGAGGGACTATTCCCTTTGGAGACCCAGTACTTC.

The chain combines TRBV2 with TRBJ1-5; D gene uncertain. CDR1 and CDR2 (germline): SNHLY, FYNNEI. This CDR3 has 15 residues. The V end was cut by 8 bases, the J end by 3 bases, with 17 bases between. CDR3 bases: TGTGCCAGCCGCCAAACTACAGCGGACAATCAGCCCCAGCATTTT. As protein: CASRQTTADNQPQHF. The variable domain in full, completed from reference TRBV2 and TRBJ1-5, reads EPEVTQTPSHQVTQMGQEVILRCVPISNHLYFYWYRQILGQKVEFLVSFYNNEISEKSEIFDDQFSVERPDGSNFTLKIRSTKLEDSAMYFCASRQTTADNQPQHFGDGTRLSIL.

The chain has TRBV5-1 and TRBJ2-7; 9 bases are a match to TRBD1. CDR1 SGHRS and CDR2 YFSETQ come from the germline V gene. Germline trimming cut 3 bases from V and 4 bases from J; bases unmatched to any gene: 5. CDR3 length: 14 residues. CDR3 amino acids: CASSYGQGFYEQYF. The CDR3, as DNA: TGCGCCAGCAGCTATGGACAGGGGTTTTACGAGCAGTACTTC.

This chain links TRBV25-1 with TRBJ2-1; D is unresolved. V lost 6 bases to trimming and J lost 5 bases, with 17 bases between them. The length of the CDR3 is 15 residues. Germline V gives CDR1 MGHDK, CDR2 SYGVNS. DNA for the CDR3: TGTGCCAGCAGCGCTGGACGGAATATCGACAATGAGCAGTTCTTC. It translates to CASSAGRNIDNEQFF.

This sequence joins TRBV12-3 or TRBV12-4 and TRBJ2-6, with a tentative D call TRBD1 (6 bases). The V end was cut by 6 bases, the J end by 4 bases, with 13 bases between. The CDR3 length is 15 residues. CDR3 sequence: CASSTQGYGANVLTF. The CDR3 DNA reads TGTGCCAGCAGCACACAGGGATACGGGGCCAACGTCCTGACTTTC.

This chain uses TRBV15 with TRBJ1-4; maybe TRBD1 (5 bases). Germline V gene data show CDR1 as LNHNV and CDR2 as YYDKDF (reference sequence). This CDR3 contains 13 residues. The V gene lost 3 bases and the J gene lost 5 bases, with 7 bases spanning the gap. CDR3 in DNA: TGTGCCACCAGCAGGGGACTGAATGAAAAACTGTTTTTT. Translating it yields CATSRGLNEKLFF. Based on the CDR3 plus reference TRBV15 and TRBJ1-4, the full variable domain is DAMVIQNPRYQVTQFGKPVTLSCSQTLNHNVMYWYQQKSSQAPKLLFHYYDKDFNNEADTPDNFQSRRPNTSFCFLDIRSPGLGDTAMYLCATSRGLNEKLFFGSGTQLSVL.

CDR3 protein: CASSDQGAYEQYF. In nucleotides, the CDR3 is TGTGCCAGTAGTGACCAGGGGGCGTACGAGCAGTACTTC. The chain joins TRBV19 to TRBJ2-7, with TRBD1 matching 8 bases. The CDR3 has 13 amino acids. Trimming cost V 5 bases and J 4 bases; bases outside gene matches: 4. The germline gives CDR1 LNHDA, CDR2 SQIVND (reference sequence).

The rearrangement uses TRBV10-3 and TRBJ1-5; D is uncertain. Germline values: CDR1 ENHRY, CDR2 SYGVKD. The CDR3 has 13 amino acids. Trimming removed 0 bases at V and 7 bases at J, with 7 bases between. CDR3 sequence reads: CAISESADQPQHF. The CDR3 nucleotides are TGTGCCATCAGTGAGTCTGCCGACCAGCCCCAGCATTTT.

The rearrangement uses TRBV9 and TRBJ2-7, with D perhaps being TRBD1 or TRBD2 (5 bases each). V lost 4 bases and J lost 3, with 14 bases in between. The CDR3 runs 14 residues. The germline V gene encodes CDR1 SGDLS and CDR2 YYNGEE. The CDR3 region is CASSPRDLYYEQYF. In DNA, the CDR3 is TGTGCCAGCAGCCCCCGGGACCTCTACTACGAGCAGTACTTC.

This rearrangement joins TRBV13 to TRBJ2-2; TRBD2 is a possible D gene (5 bases). Deletions cut 2 bases from V and 3 bases from J, with 10 bases between. The CDR3 runs to 15 residues. The germline V gene encodes CDR1 PRHDT and CDR2 FYEKMQ (reference sequence). CDR3 sequence: CASSLKAGYTGELFF. CDR3 in DNA: TGTGCCAGCAGCTTAAAGGCGGGTTACACCGGGGAGCTGTTTTTT.

The chain combines TRBV24-1 with TRBJ1-5; tentative D call: TRBD1 (6 bases). The CDR3 consists of 18 residues. The germline V and J ends were trimmed by 4 bases and 2 bases, with 20 bases remaining between them. CDR1 is KGHDR and CDR2 is SFDVKD in the germline V gene. The CDR3 bases are TGTGCCACCAGTGACACTAAGGACAGAGGTGGAGGCAATCAGCCCCAGCATTTT. This translates into CATSDTKDRGGGNQPQHF.

Only one count was recorded for this clonotype. Since a much larger clone is just one base distant, this may be a read error. A read error is likely, as this CDR3 ends without the conserved phenylalanine or tryptophan. J is TRBJ1-1 and V is TRBV6-6; 10 nucleotides line up with TRBD1. Germline V CDR1 and CDR2: MNHNY, SVGAGI (reference sequence). This CDR3 is built from 15 residues. J lost 5 bases, V lost 6 bases, and 9 bases had no gene match. The CDR3 region is CASRPLGTGETEAFL. The CDR3 nucleotides read TGTGCCAGCAGACCCCTGGGGACAGGGGAGACTGAAGCTTTCTTG.